These 27 T cell receptor beta chains were all obtained from the same sample, sequenced in a study of CD8+ T cells in alopecia areata. Reverse transcription of extracted RNA yielded cDNA, which provided the sequencing template. Profiled with immunoSEQ multiplex PCR; TCRdb holds only in-frame clones, not every one. Of hundreds of thousands of clones in the sample, about three fifths are singletons; the top ten hold approximately 0.44%. The starting material was CD4+ T cells sorted from blood, obtained at week 0. The receptors stem from a human donor with alopecia areata.

The chain uses TRBV30 and TRBJ1-1, with D possibly TRBD1 on 5 matching bases. Trimming took 2 bases from V and 6 from J, leaving 13 bases between them. The CDR3 covers 13 residues. The germline V gene encodes CDR1 GTSNPN and CDR2 SVGIG (reference sequence). CDR3: CAWSRQVGAEAFF. The CDR3 region has the DNA TGTGCCTGGAGTAGGCAGGTGGGGGCTGAAGCTTTCTTT.

Here the CDR3 reads CASSQAGWGRGLEKLFF. CDR3 in DNA: TGCGCCAGCAGCCAAGCGGGCTGGGGCAGGGGGCTTGAAAAACTGTTTTTT. V usage is TRBV4-1 and J usage is TRBJ1-4; 8 positions match TRBD1. The CDR3 runs 17 residues. Germline trimming cut 1 base from V and 7 bases from J; bases unmatched to any gene: 11. Germline CDR1 is MGHRA and CDR2 is YSYEKL.

This clone was seen a handful of times. This chain links TRBV5-1 with TRBJ1-2, with TRBD1 as a possible D gene (6 bases). V dropped 0 bases and J dropped 5 bases, with 17 bases sitting between them. Per the germline V gene, CDR1 is SGHRS and CDR2 is YFSETQ. CDR3 length: 16 residues. CDR3 sequence: CASSLGTAFKNYGYTF. In nucleotides, the CDR3 is TGCGCCAGCAGCTTGGGGACAGCCTTTAAAAATTATGGCTACACCTTC.

J is TRBJ1-5 and V is TRBV6-5, with D unresolved. The CDR3 covers 14 residues. Trimming took off 6 bases at V and 7 bases at J, with 16 bases between the two ends. Germline loops: CDR1 MNHEY, CDR2 SVGAGI. As DNA, the CDR3 is TGTGCCAGCAGCACCGGGATCGTAAACCAGCCCCAGCATTTT. This sequence encodes CASSTGIVNQPQHF.

A few counts support this clone. V usage is TRBV2 and J usage is TRBJ2-1; D may match TRBD1 or TRBD2 (5 bases each). Trimming cost V 6 bases and J 0 bases, with 9 bases left between them. Germline lookup yields CDR1 SNHLY and CDR2 FYNNEI. The CDR3 is 14 amino acids. The CDR3 bases are TGTGCCAGCAGGGGGGATTCCTCCTACAATGAGCAGTTCTTC. Amino acid sequence: CASRGDSSYNEQFF.

This clone was seen more than once but under ten times. This chain uses TRBV11-2 with TRBJ1-1; TRBD1 matches 7 bases. Germline CDR1 is SGHAT and CDR2 is FQNNGV. The V and J ends lost 5 bases and 4 bases, in that order; junction bases with no gene match: 13. CDR3 length equals 16 residues. CDR3 sequence: CASSQGNRAGGTEAFF. DNA of the CDR3: TGTGCCAGCAGCCAGGGGAATCGGGCAGGGGGCACTGAAGCTTTCTTT.

The chain couples TRBV28 to TRBJ1-2; no clear D. CDR1 MDHEN and CDR2 SYDVKM come from the germline V gene. Between the trimmed V and J ends, which lost 2 bases and 4 bases, there was a span of 8 bases. This CDR3 is 13 amino acids long. The CDR3 region is CASSLGRTYGYTF. The CDR3 DNA reads TGTGCCAGCAGTTTAGGCAGGACCTATGGCTACACCTTC.

This clone was found a few times. The chain is built from TRBV9 and TRBJ2-1; 9 bases are shared with TRBD2. After removal of 2 bases from V and 5 bases from J, the junction contained 20 bases not matched to a gene. Germline assignment: CDR1 SGDLS and CDR2 YYNGEE. The CDR3 totals 20 residues. The DNA for the CDR3 is TGTGCCAGCAGCGTGATGCCAGCGGGAGGCTTACCTCGTAAAAACAATGAGCAGTTCTTC. Its translation is CASSVMPAGGLPRKNNEQFF.

The chain has TRBV23-1 and TRBJ1-2; TRBD1 matches at 8 bases. TRBV23-1 is filed as an ORF, its function uncertain. V shed 3 bases, J shed 3 bases, and the junction held 9 bases outside the gene matches. The CDR3 length is 16 residues. DNA for the CDR3: TGCGCCAGCAGTCATCCCGGACAGGGAAATTACTATGGCTACACCTTC. As protein: CASSHPGQGNYYGYTF.

CDR3 residues: CASSPPGQYYQPQHF. The CDR3 DNA reads as TGTGCCAGCAGTCCACCGGGACAGTATTATCAGCCCCAGCATTTT. The gene calls are TRBV6-1 and TRBJ1-5, with 7 bases that match TRBD1. CDR3 size: 15 residues. Germline lookup yields CDR1 MNHNS and CDR2 SASEGT. Trimming took 5 bases from V and 5 from J; bases not matched to a gene: 9.

Only a few counts were recorded for this clone. The rearrangement joins TRBV5-4 to TRBJ1-1; D not certain. Trimming pared 4 bases from V and 1 base from J, leaving 2 bases between. Germline loops: CDR1 SGHNT, CDR2 YYREEE (reference sequence). CDR3 length: 11 residues. The CDR3 is CASSRNTEAFF. In nucleotides, the CDR3 is TGTGCCAGCAGCCGGAACACTGAAGCTTTCTTT.

V and J are TRBV7-8 and TRBJ2-1; 10 bases are a match to TRBD2. V shed 6 bases and J 5 bases; nucleotides not matched to a gene: 22. CDR1 is SGHVS and CDR2 is FQNEAQ in the germline V gene. The CDR3 is made up of 20 amino acids. This CDR3 is CASRAYGQASGRGVNNEQFF. The CDR3 bases are TGTGCCAGCAGAGCTTACGGCCAGGCTAGCGGGAGAGGCGTAAACAATGAGCAGTTCTTC.

The chain joins TRBV30 to TRBJ2-1; tentatively, D is TRBD1 (6 bases). V lost 2 bases, J lost 5 bases, and 10 bases lay in between. The germline V gene encodes CDR1 GTSNPN and CDR2 SVGIG (reference sequence). This CDR3 has 13 amino acids. The CDR3 loop is CAWSHDRNNEQFF. The CDR3 DNA is TGTGCCTGGAGTCACGACAGGAACAATGAGCAGTTCTTC.

The rearrangement links TRBV2 to TRBJ2-1; 7 bases align to TRBD1. Germline-derived CDR1 and CDR2 are SNHLY and FYNNEI. The junction had 8 bases not matched to a gene; V was cut back by 2 bases and J by 7 bases. The CDR3 contains 15 residues. Here the CDR3 DNA reads TGTGCCAGCAGTGAACAACAGGGGTTGATGAATGAGCAGTTCTTC. It specifies CASSEQQGLMNEQFF.

V gene TRBV28 combines with J gene TRBJ2-7; no clear D gene. CDR3 length equals 14 residues. CDR1 is MDHEN and CDR2 is SYDVKM in the germline V gene. The ends were cut back, 2 bases at V and 7 bases at J, with 15 bases in the middle. CDR3 sequence: CASSLTAPIGEQYF. The CDR3 DNA reads TGTGCCAGCAGTTTAACGGCTCCTATTGGAGAGCAGTACTTC.

This clone has a handful of counts. The CDR3 nucleotides are TGCGCCAGCAGCCAAGATCGAATTGGACTGGAAGAGACCCAGTACTTC. This encodes CASSQDRIGLEETQYF. This chain joins TRBV4-1 and TRBJ2-5, with D perhaps matching TRBD2 (5 bases). Trimming removed 0 bases from V and 3 bases from J, with 14 bases in between. Germline CDR1 MGHRA, CDR2 YSYEKL. CDR3 length: 16 amino acids.

The CDR3 loop reads CAGKSGRMFF. The CDR3 DNA follows: TGTGCCGGTAAGAGCGGGAGGATGTTCTTC. The V gene is TRBV30, the J gene TRBJ2-1; TRBD2 aligns across 9 bases. The CDR3 has 10 amino acids. V was pared by 8 bases and J by 15 bases, with 8 bases of the junction left unmatched. Per germline, CDR1 GTSNPN and CDR2 SVGIG (reference sequence).

This clone turned up a few times. The V gene is TRBV5-6, the J gene TRBJ1-2; D gene ambiguous. The CDR3 runs to 15 residues. Trimming pared 2 bases from V and 4 bases from J, leaving 15 bases between. Germline CDR1 reads SGHDT; CDR2 reads YYEEEE. The CDR3 reads CASSFIEGITYGYTF. In nucleotides, the CDR3 is TGTGCCAGCAGCTTCATCGAGGGAATAACCTATGGCTACACCTTC. The variable domain in full, completed from reference TRBV5-6 and TRBJ1-2, reads DAGVTQSPTHLIKTRGQQVTLRCSPKSGHDTVSWYQQALGQGPQFIFQYYEEEERQRGNFPDRFSGHQFPNYSSELNVNALLLGDSALYLCASSFIEGITYGYTFGSGTRLTVV.

The rearrangement links TRBV19 to TRBJ1-2, with unresolved D. This CDR3 has 12 residues. CDR1 is LNHDA and CDR2 is SQIVND in the germline V gene (reference sequence). Deletions cut 6 bases from V and 3 bases from J, with 8 bases between. CDR3 amino acids: CASRTEHYGYTF. The CDR3 nucleotides read TGTGCCAGTAGAACGGAACACTATGGCTACACCTTC.

The rearrangement uses TRBV11-2 and TRBJ2-1; D gene uncertain. Trimming took 5 bases from V and 6 from J, leaving 17 bases between them. The V gene's germline CDR1 is SGHAT and CDR2 FQNNGV. The CDR3 extends over 15 amino acids. CDR3 loop: CASSPKFLVFNEQFF. The CDR3 DNA follows: TGTGCCAGCAGCCCAAAATTCCTAGTGTTCAATGAGCAGTTCTTC.

The chain is built from TRBV25-1 and TRBJ2-5, with D unclear. The V and J ends lost 4 bases and 1 base respectively, with 10 bases between them. CDR1 is MGHDK and CDR2 is SYGVNS in the germline V gene. The CDR3 is made up of 14 amino acids. The CDR3 protein is CASSVELSQETQYF. In DNA form, the CDR3 reads TGTGCCAGCAGTGTAGAGCTTTCCCAAGAGACCCAGTACTTC. Variable domain in full (rest from reference TRBV25-1 and TRBJ2-5): EADIYQTPRYLVIGTGKKITLECSQTMGHDKMYWYQQDPGMELHLIHYSYGVNSTEKGDLSSESTVSRIRTEHFPLTLESARPSHTSQYLCASSVELSQETQYFGPGTRLLVL.

The rearrangement joins TRBV9 to TRBJ1-2, with unresolved D. V was pared by 4 bases and J by 3 bases, with 10 bases between. This CDR3 has 13 residues. Germline CDR1 is SGDLS and CDR2 is YYNGEE. DNA of the CDR3: TGTGCCAGCAGCTTCAGACTTGACTATGGCTACACCTTC. Translated: CASSFRLDYGYTF.

This clone was detected a few times. The V and J genes are TRBV6-5 and TRBJ2-5, with D hard to call. Trimming stripped 0 bases from V and 9 bases from J, with 11 bases between. The CDR3 is 13 amino acids. Per germline, CDR1 MNHEY and CDR2 SVGAGI. The CDR3 nucleotides are TGTGCCAGCAGTTACTCGAATAGTGGGGCCCAGTACTTC. Protein: CASSYSNSGAQYF.

J is TRBJ2-5 and V is TRBV29-1; 7 nucleotides align to TRBD2. Trimming took 2 bases from V and 2 from J; bases not matched to a gene: 5. CDR1 and CDR2 (germline): SQVTM, ANQGSEA. The CDR3 is 14 residues long. The CDR3 DNA sequence: TGCAGCGTTGAATTTCTAGCGGCGCAAGAGACCCAGTACTTC. The encoded protein is CSVEFLAAQETQYF.

This chain joins TRBV5-1 and TRBJ2-7; 14 nucleotides agree with TRBD2. The V gene end was trimmed by 5 bases and the J gene end by 2 bases; junction bases not matched to a gene: 6. This CDR3 spans 16 amino acids. Germline V gives CDR1 SGHRS, CDR2 YFSETQ. CDR3 region: CASRPGLAGVTYEQYF. As DNA, the CDR3 is TGCGCCAGCAGGCCGGGACTAGCGGGAGTAACCTACGAGCAGTACTTC.

This chain links TRBV29-1 with TRBJ2-5; 9 bases map to TRBD1. V lost 6 bases to trimming and J lost 0 bases; unmatched junction nucleotides: 2. The V gene's germline CDR1 is SQVTM and CDR2 ANQGSEA. CDR3 length: 13 amino acids. The CDR3 sequence is CSVDRGYQETQYF. The CDR3 DNA sequence: TGCAGCGTAGACAGGGGGTACCAAGAGACCCAGTACTTC.

This chain uses TRBV19 with TRBJ1-1, with 7 bases fitting TRBD1. V was pared by 4 bases and J by 9 bases, with 5 bases of the junction left unmatched. The CDR3 is 12 amino acids. Germline V gene sequence: CDR1 LNHDA, CDR2 SQIVND (reference sequence). This CDR3 is CASSSTTGKAFF. CDR3 sequence (DNA): TGTGCCAGTAGTAGCACGACAGGGAAAGCTTTCTTT.